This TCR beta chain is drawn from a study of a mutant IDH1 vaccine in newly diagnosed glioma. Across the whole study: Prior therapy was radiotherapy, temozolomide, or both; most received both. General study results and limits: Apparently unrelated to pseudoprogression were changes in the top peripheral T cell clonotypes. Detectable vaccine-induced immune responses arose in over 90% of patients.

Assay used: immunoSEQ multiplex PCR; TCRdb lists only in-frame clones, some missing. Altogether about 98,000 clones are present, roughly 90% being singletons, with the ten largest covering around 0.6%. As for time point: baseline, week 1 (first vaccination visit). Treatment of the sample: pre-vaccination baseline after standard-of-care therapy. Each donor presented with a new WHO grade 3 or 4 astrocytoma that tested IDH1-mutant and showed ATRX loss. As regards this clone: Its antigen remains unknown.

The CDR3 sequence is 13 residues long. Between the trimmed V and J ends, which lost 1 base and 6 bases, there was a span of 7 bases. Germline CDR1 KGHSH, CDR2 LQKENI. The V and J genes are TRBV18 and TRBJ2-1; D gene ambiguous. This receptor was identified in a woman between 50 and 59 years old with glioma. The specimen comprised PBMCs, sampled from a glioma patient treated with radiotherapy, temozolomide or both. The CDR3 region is CASSPRVVNEQFF. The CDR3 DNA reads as TGTGCCAGCTCACCACGAGTCGTCAATGAGCAGTTCTTC.